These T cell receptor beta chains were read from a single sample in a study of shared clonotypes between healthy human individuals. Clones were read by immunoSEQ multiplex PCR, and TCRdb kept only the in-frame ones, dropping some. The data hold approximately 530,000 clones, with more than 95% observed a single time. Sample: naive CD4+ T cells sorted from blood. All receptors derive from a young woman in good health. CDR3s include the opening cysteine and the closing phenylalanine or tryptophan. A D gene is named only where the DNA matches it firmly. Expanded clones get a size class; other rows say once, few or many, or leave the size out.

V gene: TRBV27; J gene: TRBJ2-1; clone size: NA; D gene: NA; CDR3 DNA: TGTGCCAGCAGTCCTCGACGGAGCTCCTACAATGAGCAGTTCTTC; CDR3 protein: CASSPRRSSYNEQFF
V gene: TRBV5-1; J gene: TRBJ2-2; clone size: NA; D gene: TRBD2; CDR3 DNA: TGCGCCAGCAGCAAATGGACTAGCGGGAGTATCGGGGAGCTGTTTTTT; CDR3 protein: CASSKWTSGSIGELFF
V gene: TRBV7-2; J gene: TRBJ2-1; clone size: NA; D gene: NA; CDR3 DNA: TGTGCCAGCATCTACGATTGGAACTACAATGAGCAGTTCTTC; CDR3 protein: CASIYDWNYNEQFF
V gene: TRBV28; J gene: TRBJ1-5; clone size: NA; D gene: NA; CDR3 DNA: TGTGCCAGCAGCTCACCCCGGGCCAGCAATCAGCCCCAGCATTTT; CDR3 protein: CASSSPRASNQPQHF
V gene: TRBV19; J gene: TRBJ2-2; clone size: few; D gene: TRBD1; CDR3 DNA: TGTGCCAGTAGTAAACAGGGACAGGGAAAGACCGGGGAGCTGTTTTTT; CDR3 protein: CASSKQGQGKTGELFF
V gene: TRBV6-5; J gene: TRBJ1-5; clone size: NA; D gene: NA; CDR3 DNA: TGTGCCAGCAGTTACTCTTCAGGATTCAATCAGCCCCAGCATTTT; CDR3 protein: CASSYSSGFNQPQHF
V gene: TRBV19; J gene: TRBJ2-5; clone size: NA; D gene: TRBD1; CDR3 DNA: TGTGCCAGTACCGAAGACAGGGGGGAGACCCAGTACTTC; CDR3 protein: CASTEDRGETQYF
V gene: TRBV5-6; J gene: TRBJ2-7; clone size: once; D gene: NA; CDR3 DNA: TGTGCCAGCAGTTCTTGGCCTATCTTCTACGAGCAGTACTTC; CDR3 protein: CASSSWPIFYEQYF
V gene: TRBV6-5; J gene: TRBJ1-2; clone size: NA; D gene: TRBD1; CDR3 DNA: TGTGCCAGCACCCCGCAGGGGGATAACTATGGCTACACCTTC; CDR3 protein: CASTPQGDNYGYTF
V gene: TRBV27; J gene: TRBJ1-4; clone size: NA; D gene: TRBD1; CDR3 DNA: TGTGCCAGCAGACCACCGAACACCGGGACAGGGAGAACAACTAATGAAAAACTGTTTTTT; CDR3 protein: CASRPPNTGTGRTTNEKLFF
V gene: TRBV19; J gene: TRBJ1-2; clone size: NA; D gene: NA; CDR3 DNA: TGTGCCAGTAGTATCCGGGACGGAGCTTCCTATGGCTACACCTTC; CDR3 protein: CASSIRDGASYGYTF
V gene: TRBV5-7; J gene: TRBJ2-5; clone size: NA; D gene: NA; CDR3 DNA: TGTGCCAGCAGCTTGGCGGTCCAGGACCAAGAGACCCAGTACTTC; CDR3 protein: CASSLAVQDQETQYF
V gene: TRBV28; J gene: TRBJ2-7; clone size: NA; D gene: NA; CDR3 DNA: TGTGCCAGCATGGGCTACGAGCAGTACTTC; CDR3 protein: CASMGYEQYF
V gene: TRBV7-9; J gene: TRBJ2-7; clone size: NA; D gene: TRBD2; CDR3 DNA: TGTGCCAGCAGCGACCGCCCAGGCGGGAGGTTGTACGAGCAGTACTTC; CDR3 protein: CASSDRPGGRLYEQYF
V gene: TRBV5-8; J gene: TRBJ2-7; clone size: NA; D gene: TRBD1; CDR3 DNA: TGTGCCAGCAGCTTTACCCCCGGGACAGGAGTCTCCTACGAGCAGTACTTC; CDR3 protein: CASSFTPGTGVSYEQYF
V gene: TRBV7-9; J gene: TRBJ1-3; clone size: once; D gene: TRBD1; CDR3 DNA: TGTGCCAGCAGCTCACAGGGGATGAGCTCTGGAAACACCATATATTTT; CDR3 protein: CASSSQGMSSGNTIYF
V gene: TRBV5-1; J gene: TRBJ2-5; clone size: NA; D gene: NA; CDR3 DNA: TGCGCCAGCAGCTTTGGGGAGCGGGAGACCCAGTACTTC; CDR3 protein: CASSFGERETQYF
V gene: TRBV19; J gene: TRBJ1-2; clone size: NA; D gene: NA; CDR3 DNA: TGTGCCAGTAGAAGGACGGGCTATGGCTACACCTTC; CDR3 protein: CASRRTGYGYTF
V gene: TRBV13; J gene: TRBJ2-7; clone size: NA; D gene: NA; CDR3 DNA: TGTGCCAGCAGCCACGCTTTGGGCTACGAGCAGTACTTC; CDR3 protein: CASSHALGYEQYF